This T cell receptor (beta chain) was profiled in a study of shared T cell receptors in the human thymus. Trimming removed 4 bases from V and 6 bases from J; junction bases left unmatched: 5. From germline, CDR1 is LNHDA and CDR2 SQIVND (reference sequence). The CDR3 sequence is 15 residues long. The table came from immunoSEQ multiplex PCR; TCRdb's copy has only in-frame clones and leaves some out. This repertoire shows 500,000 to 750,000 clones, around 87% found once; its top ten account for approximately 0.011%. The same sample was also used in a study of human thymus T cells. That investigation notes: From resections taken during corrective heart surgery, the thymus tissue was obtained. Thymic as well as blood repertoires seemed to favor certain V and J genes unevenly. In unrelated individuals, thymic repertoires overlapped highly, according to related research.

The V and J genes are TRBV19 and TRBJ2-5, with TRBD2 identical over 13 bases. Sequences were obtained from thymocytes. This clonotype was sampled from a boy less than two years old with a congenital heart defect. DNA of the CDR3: TGTGCCAGTAGTACAGGACTAGCGGGAGACAAGACCCAGTACTTC. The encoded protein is CASSTGLAGDKTQYF.